This entry features one T cell receptor (beta chain) sequence. This specimen comes from a study of OX40 agonist ivuxolimab in advanced cancers. The CDR3 is 11 residues long. V was cut by 4 bases and J by 5 bases, with 9 bases left in between. The germline V gene encodes CDR1 SQVTM and CDR2 ANQGSEA. Measured with immunoSEQ multiplex PCR; TCRdb has only the in-frame clones, and not every one. The sample lists roughly 86,000 clones, more than 85% occurring once. The chain carries TRBV29-1 and TRBJ2-7; TRBD1 is a possible D gene (6 bases). The sequenced sample was CD4+ or CD8+ T cells sorted from blood, obtained in a trial of the OX40 agonist ivuxolimab. The sequence derives from an adult with an advanced solid tumor such as melanoma, head and neck, liver or kidney cancer. The CDR3 coding sequence is TGCAGCGTTGCTACAGGGCACGAGCAGTACTTC. Protein product: CSVATGHEQYF.